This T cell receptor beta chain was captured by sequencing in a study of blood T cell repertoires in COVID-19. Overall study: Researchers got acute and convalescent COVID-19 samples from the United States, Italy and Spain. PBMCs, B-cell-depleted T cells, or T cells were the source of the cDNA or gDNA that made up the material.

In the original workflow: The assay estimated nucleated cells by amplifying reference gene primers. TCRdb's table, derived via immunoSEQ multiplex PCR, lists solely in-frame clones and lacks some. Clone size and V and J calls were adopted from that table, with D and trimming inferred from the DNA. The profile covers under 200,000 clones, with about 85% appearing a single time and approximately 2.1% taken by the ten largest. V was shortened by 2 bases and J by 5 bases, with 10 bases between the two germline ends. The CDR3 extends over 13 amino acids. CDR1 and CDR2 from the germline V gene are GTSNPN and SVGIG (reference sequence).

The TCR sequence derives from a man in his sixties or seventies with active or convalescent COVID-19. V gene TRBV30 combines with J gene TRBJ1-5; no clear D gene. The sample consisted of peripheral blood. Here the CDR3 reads CAWSFARDQPQHF. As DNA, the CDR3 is TGTGCCTGGAGTTTCGCAAGAGATCAGCCCCAGCATTTT.